The subject of this entry is one T cell receptor beta chain. The target antigen is unknown. This sample was taken from a study of beta chain features in type 1 diabetes. Study at large: All samples combined gave 90 million to 130 million sorted cells for examination.

The germline gives CDR1 SGHAT, CDR2 FQNNGV. The CDR3 is 15 residues long. Deletions cut 1 base from V and 1 base from J, with 11 bases between. Notes on the study in general: The VDJ junctions of type 1 diabetes patients carried fewer insertions and more deletions. It was not settled here whether HLA type affects TCRB rearrangement.

The investigators reverse transcribed all of the isolated RNA, so they sequenced expressed TCRB transcripts. Deep immunoSEQ sequencing covered naive, central memory and regulatory T cell samples. Generated by immunoSEQ multiplex PCR, the TCRdb table keeps only in-frame clones and is missing some. The sample lists under 500,000 clones, approximately 30% seen once, with roughly 0.06% in the top ten. V and J are TRBV11-2 and TRBJ2-7; no clear D. The TCR comes from a man aged 18-30 years in good health. The sequenced material came from naive CD4+ T cells from blood. The CDR3 reads CASSLGVAGSYEQYF. As DNA, the CDR3 is TGTGCCAGCAGCTTAGGCGTCGCCGGATCCTACGAGCAGTACTTC.